These 26 T cell receptor beta chains share one sample of origin, sequenced in a study of T cell changes during pregnancy in multiple sclerosis (dated by TCRdb to the late 2010s). Library construction relied on the immunoSEQ multiplex PCR assay. The table comes from immuneACCESS by way of TCRdb, which keeps in-frame sequences with V and J called. Part of the clones is missing from these tables; in studies checked, under half for an unresolved V gene and the rest for unknown reasons. A total of about 40,000 clones appear in this sample, 93% of them only once. The top ten clones comprise roughly 8.7% of the sample. Here the sequenced sample was CD8+ T cells from peripheral blood mononuclear cells, taken in the third trimester of pregnancy. These receptors came from a female donor with multiple sclerosis, enrolled in a pregnancy study.

The V call is TRBV7-6, the J call TRBJ2-1; D perhaps matches TRBD2 (6 bases). Germline V lookup: CDR1 SGHVS, CDR2 FNYEAQ. The V gene lost 5 bases and the J gene lost 9 bases, with 17 bases spanning the gap. CDR3 length: 14 residues. The chain's CDR3 is CASSGRRGIGEQFF. The DNA of the CDR3 is TGTGCCAGCAGCGGACGCCGGGGGATAGGTGAGCAGTTCTTC.

This chain uses TRBV11-2 with TRBJ1-5; the D is unclear. The ends were cut back, 5 bases at V and 6 bases at J, with 14 bases in the middle. This CDR3 has 14 amino acids. CDR1 is SGHAT, CDR2 FQNNGV, per germline. This chain's CDR3 is CASSPYKDTQPQHF. The CDR3 DNA reads as TGTGCCAGCAGCCCGTACAAAGACACTCAGCCCCAGCATTTT.

The rearrangement joins TRBV4-1 to TRBJ2-2; possibly TRBD2 for D (7 bases). This CDR3 region has 16 residues. The ends were cut back, 0 bases at V and 7 bases at J, with 15 bases in the middle. Germline lookup yields CDR1 MGHRA and CDR2 YSYEKL. The DNA for the CDR3 is TGCGCCAGCAGCCAAGAGTGGCGGGGGCTCGTCGGGGAGCTGTTTTTT. Translating gives CASSQEWRGLVGELFF.

The V and J genes are TRBV19 and TRBJ2-3; the match to TRBD2 covers 12 bases. The CDR3 runs 18 residues. Looked up from germline, CDR1 is LNHDA and CDR2 is SQIVND (reference sequence). Losses at the gene ends were 3 bases for V and 0 bases for J; bases not matched to a gene: 7. DNA of the CDR3: TGTGCCAGTAGTATGAGTTGGCTAGCGGGGGGGAGCACAGATACGCAGTATTTT. Translating gives CASSMSWLAGGSTDTQYF. Based on the CDR3 plus reference TRBV19 and TRBJ2-3, the full variable domain is DGGITQSPKYLFRKEGQNVTLSCEQNLNHDAMYWYRQDPGQGLRLIYYSQIVNDFQKGDIAEGYSVSREKKESFPLTVTSAQKNPTAFYLCASSMSWLAGGSTDTQYFGPGTRLTVL.

The V gene is TRBV27, the J gene TRBJ1-1; D gene ambiguous. Trimming pared 4 bases from V and 0 bases from J, leaving 6 bases between. The germline V gene has CDR1 MNHEY and CDR2 SMNVEV (reference sequence). CDR3 length: 13 amino acids. CDR3: CASSYVVNTEAFF. The CDR3 DNA reads TGTGCCAGCAGTTATGTAGTGAACACTGAAGCTTTCTTT.

The gene calls are TRBV11-3 and TRBJ2-2; 11 nucleotides agree with TRBD1. V gave up 5 bases and J gave up 5 bases; unmatched junction bases: 4. Germline CDR1 and CDR2: SGHNT and YENEEA. The CDR3 contains 15 residues. The CDR3 DNA follows: TGTGCCAGCAGCCCGGGGACAGGGGGAACCGGGGAGCTGTTTTTT. This codes for CASSPGTGGTGELFF.

The V gene is TRBV7-2, the J gene TRBJ2-7; perhaps TRBD1 as D (5 bases). This CDR3 has 15 residues. Germline loops: CDR1 SGHTA, CDR2 FQGNSA. V was clipped by 4 bases and J by 2 bases, with 15 bases between them. The DNA of the CDR3 is TGTGCCAGCAGCTCCGACATATTAGGGGCCTACGAGCAGTACTTC. Amino acid sequence: CASSSDILGAYEQYF.

The chain recombines TRBV6-4 with TRBJ2-1; 7 bases are a match to TRBD2. The ends lost 3 bases at V and 6 bases at J; junction bases unmatched: 8. The CDR3 is 15 amino acids. Germline CDR1 and CDR2: MRHNA and SNTAGT. Here the CDR3 reads CASSEGSSGPNEQFF. The CDR3 nucleotides are TGTGCCAGCAGTGAGGGATCTAGCGGACCCAATGAGCAGTTCTTC.

This clone is medium-sized within its sample. Written as DNA, the CDR3 is TGTGCCAGTAGTATTGGGCAGACCCACTACGAGCAGTACTTC. It is translated as CASSIGQTHYEQYF. The J gene is TRBJ2-7, the V gene TRBV19; no reliable D call. Germline V lookup: CDR1 LNHDA, CDR2 SQIVND (reference sequence). The CDR3 is 14 amino acids. Trimming took 3 bases from V and 3 from J, leaving 12 bases between them.

The chain combines TRBV7-8 with TRBJ1-2, with D possibly matching TRBD1 (5 bases). The CDR3 contains 14 residues. Per germline, CDR1 SGHVS and CDR2 FQNEAQ. V was trimmed by 4 bases and J by 1 base, leaving 10 bases between them. The CDR3 sequence is CASSSQGLNYGYTF. DNA for the CDR3: TGTGCCAGCAGCTCCCAGGGACTTAACTATGGCTACACCTTC. The whole variable domain, remainder taken from reference TRBV7-8 and TRBJ1-2, is GAGVSQSPRYKVAKRGQDVALRCDPISGHVSLFWYQQALGQGPEFLTYFQNEAQLDKSGLPSDRFFAERPEGSVSTLKIQRTQQEDSAVYLCASSSQGLNYGYTFGSGTRLTVV.

V and J are TRBV13 and TRBJ2-5, with 10 bases fitting TRBD1. Germline CDR1 reads PRHDT; CDR2 reads FYEKMQ (reference sequence). This CDR3 contains 15 residues. V trimming: 5 bases; J trimming: 5 bases; junction bases outside the gene matches: 8. CDR3 protein: CASSLGTGDLETQYF. The CDR3 nucleotides read TGTGCCAGCAGCCTCGGGACAGGGGATTTGGAGACCCAGTACTTC.

The V and J genes are TRBV27 and TRBJ2-7; TRBD2 matches at 7 bases. After removal of 2 bases from V and 3 bases from J, the junction contained 4 bases not matched to a gene. CDR3 length equals 14 residues. Germline CDR1 MNHEY, CDR2 SMNVEV (reference sequence). The DNA of the CDR3 is TGTGCCAGCAGTTTAAGTCAGCGGGGCTACGAGCAGTACTTC. Translation: CASSLSQRGYEQYF.

The CDR3 reads CATSRAPGRAGKAYEQYF. CDR3 bases: TGTGCCACCAGCAGGGCCCCCGGGAGGGCTGGGAAGGCCTACGAGCAGTACTTC. The chain links TRBV15 to TRBJ2-7; 8 bases agree with TRBD2. V lost 3 bases and J lost 2; bases outside the gene matches: 15. Per the germline V gene, CDR1 is LNHNV and CDR2 is YYDKDF (reference sequence). The CDR3 runs to 18 residues.

This chain joins TRBV19 and TRBJ2-1; D might be TRBD2 (6 bases). CDR1 and CDR2 from the germline V gene are LNHDA and SQIVND (reference sequence). The CDR3 is 12 residues long. Trimming pared 5 bases from V and 8 bases from J, leaving 10 bases between. The CDR3, as DNA: TGTGCCAGTAGTGGAGGGAACTATGAGCAGTTCTTC. Amino acids: CASSGGNYEQFF.

The chain employs TRBV7-8 and TRBJ1-5; maybe TRBD1 (6 bases). Germline assignment: CDR1 SGHVS and CDR2 FQNEAQ. The CDR3 extends over 18 amino acids. V was shortened by 5 bases and J by 0 bases, with 20 bases between the two germline ends. The CDR3 DNA is TGTGCCAGCAGCGCCAGATACAGGGAAGGAGGTAGCAATCAGCCCCAGCATTTT. It specifies CASSARYREGGSNQPQHF.

The V and J genes are TRBV2 and TRBJ2-7; weak D call: TRBD2 (6 bases). The CDR3 runs 14 residues. Germline CDR1 reads SNHLY; CDR2 reads FYNNEI. The germline V and J ends were trimmed by 6 bases and 7 bases, with 19 bases remaining between them. The CDR3 DNA follows: TGTGCCAGCAGAAGGACTACCACTGCCAAAGAGCAGTACTTC. Amino acids: CASRRTTTAKEQYF.

This chain connects TRBV5-4 to TRBJ2-7; 9 nucleotides match TRBD2. The CDR3 contains 15 residues. V gave up 7 bases and J gave up 7 bases; unmatched junction bases: 15. The germline V gene encodes CDR1 SGHNT and CDR2 YYREEE (reference sequence). In DNA form, the CDR3 reads TGTGCCAGCCGGGGGAGCGGGGGGCTCCTTGAGGAGCAGTACTTC. It yields the protein CASRGSGGLLEEQYF.

For this clone: Additional DNA sequences in this sample encode the identical CDR3. V gene TRBV13 combines with J gene TRBJ1-1; D ambiguous. The CDR3 length is 12 residues. V was shortened by 0 bases and J by 5 bases, with 4 bases between the two germline ends. The germline gives CDR1 PRHDT, CDR2 FYEKMQ (reference sequence). The CDR3 DNA sequence: TGTGCCAGCAGCTTAGGGAGGACTGAAGCTTTCTTT. Translated, it gives CASSLGRTEAFF.

This chain connects TRBV5-4 to TRBJ1-1; the D is unclear. From germline, CDR1 is SGHNT and CDR2 YYREEE (reference sequence). The CDR3 length is 13 residues. V was cut by 6 bases and J by 3 bases, with 12 bases left in between. In DNA form, the CDR3 reads TGTGCCAGCACCAAACCTCCGGACACTGAAGCTTTCTTT. Protein product: CASTKPPDTEAFF.

This chain links TRBV27 with TRBJ2-3, with TRBD2 identical over 10 bases. Trimming removed 4 bases from V and 3 bases from J; junction bases left unmatched: 7. This CDR3 is 16 amino acids long. CDR1 MNHEY and CDR2 SMNVEV come from the germline V gene (reference sequence). CDR3 region: CASSSKAGGQTDTQYF. The CDR3 bases are TGTGCCAGCAGTTCCAAAGCGGGGGGGCAGACAGATACGCAGTATTTT.

This chain links TRBV4-1 with TRBJ1-2, with 7 positions matching TRBD1. J was trimmed by 2 bases and V by 1 base; bases with no gene match: 7. Germline V CDR1 and CDR2: MGHRA, YSYEKL. CDR3 length: 16 amino acids. CDR3: CASSQVGTAENYGYTF. In DNA, the CDR3 is TGCGCCAGCAGCCAAGTCGGGACAGCGGAAAACTATGGCTACACCTTC.

The rearrangement links TRBV21-1 to TRBJ2-5; TRBD2 is the table's D call, not checked against the DNA. TRBV21-1 is designated a pseudogene. The CDR3 spans 13 residues. The CDR3 loop is CASSKAEKETQYF. The CDR3 DNA follows: TGTGCCAGCAGCAAAGCCGAGAAAGAGACCCAGTACTTC.

The chain combines TRBV7-9 with TRBJ2-5, with D perhaps matching TRBD2 (5 bases). V shed 4 bases and J shed 2 bases, with 26 bases lying between them. There are 19 residues in the CDR3. CDR1 is SEHNR, CDR2 FQNEAQ, per germline (reference sequence). DNA of the CDR3: TGTGCCAGCAGCTCCCCTCGGGGTGTTTTGCGGGCAGAGCAAGAGACCCAGTACTTC. The encoded protein is CASSSPRGVLRAEQETQYF.

V and J are TRBV27 and TRBJ2-5, with 7 nucleotides matching TRBD1. With V trimmed by 4 bases and J by 2 bases, 4 bases remained unmatched. This CDR3 comprises 14 residues. Germline V gives CDR1 MNHEY, CDR2 SMNVEV (reference sequence). Here the CDR3 reads CASSWGTEQETQYF. The CDR3 bases are TGTGCCAGCAGTTGGGGGACAGAACAAGAGACCCAGTACTTC.

CDR3 protein: CASSLGVVTNEKLFF. DNA for the CDR3: TGTGCCAGCAGTCTCGGAGTGGTTACTAATGAAAAACTGTTTTTT. The gene calls are TRBV9 and TRBJ1-4; D is uncertain. The germline V gene has CDR1 SGDLS and CDR2 YYNGEE. The CDR3 has 15 residues. V was pared by 5 bases and J by 2 bases, with 13 bases between. Based on the CDR3 plus reference TRBV9 and TRBJ1-4, the full variable domain is DSGVTQTPKHLITATGQRVTLRCSPRSGDLSVYWYQQSLDQGLQFLIQYYNGEERAKGNILERFSAQQFPDLHSELNLSSLELGDSALYFCASSLGVVTNEKLFFGSGTQLSVL.

The chain is built from TRBV30 and TRBJ2-1, with 10 nucleotides matching TRBD1. Germline V lookup: CDR1 GTSNPN, CDR2 SVGIG (reference sequence). CDR3 length: 13 amino acids. Germline trimming cut 7 bases from V and 7 bases from J; bases unmatched to any gene: 7. The CDR3, as DNA: TGTGCCTTATCCGGGACAGGGGTGAATGAGCAGTTCTTC. Translation: CALSGTGVNEQFF.